Detailed here is one TCR beta chain. No antigen is known for it. Autoimmune disease history or systemic immunosuppression barred patients. The sampling schedule covered blood at baseline, cycle 4 day 1, and cycle 7 day 1. The assay was immunoSEQ multiplex PCR, and TCRdb's table has in-frame clones only and misses some. Of approximately 32,000 clones in the sample, approximately 89% were seen once. These data are taken from a study of OX40 agonist ivuxolimab in advanced cancers. Overall study results and limits: Clonal expansion by week 6 occurred in CD4+ and CD8+ blood T cells (at 0.1 to 3.0 mg/kg).

The V end lost 0 bases, the J end lost 5 bases, and 10 bases lay between the germline ends. This CDR3 has 14 amino acids. Looked up from germline, CDR1 is SEHNR and CDR2 is FQNEAQ (reference sequence). The sample consisted of CD4+ or CD8+ T cells sorted from blood, taken in a trial of the OX40 agonist ivuxolimab. The TCR sequence derives from an adult with an advanced solid tumor such as melanoma, head and neck, liver or kidney cancer. J is TRBJ2-5 and V is TRBV7-9; D perhaps matches TRBD1 (6 bases). The CDR3 reads CASSLAAGAETQYF. The CDR3 DNA reads TGTGCCAGCAGCTTAGCGGCAGGGGCGGAGACCCAGTACTTC.